These T cell receptor beta chains were read from a single sample in a study of beta chain features in type 1 diabetes. Produced via immunoSEQ multiplex PCR; TCRdb's table is partial and in-frame only. The sample has 300,000 to 400,000 clones; around 10% are singletons. Sequenced sample: central memory CD4+ T cells from blood. Receptors were obtained from a young man with type 1 diabetes. Each CDR3 is given with its conserved first and last residue. A D gene is named only where the DNA matches it firmly. Expanded clones are given a class, and other clones once, few, many or no size at all.

d_call: TRBD1
clone_size: many
j_call: TRBJ2-5
v_call: TRBV7-9
cdr3_nt: TGTGCCAGCAGCTTACCTCAGGGGGTTCAAGAGACCCAGTACTTC
cdr3_aa: CASSLPQGVQETQYF

d_call: NA
clone_size: NA
j_call: TRBJ2-1
v_call: TRBV28
cdr3_nt: TGTGCCAGCAGTTTACCGACCGGGGGCTACAATGAGCAGTTCTTC
cdr3_aa: CASSLPTGGYNEQFF

d_call: TRBD1
clone_size: few
j_call: TRBJ1-5
v_call: TRBV28
cdr3_nt: TGTGCCAGCAGCCCGGGACAGGGGCATCAGCCCCAGCATTTT
cdr3_aa: CASSPGQGHQPQHF

d_call: NA
clone_size: NA
j_call: TRBJ2-3
v_call: TRBV28
cdr3_nt: TGTGCCAGCATGGCAGGGACCTGGGTAGATACGCAGTATTTT
cdr3_aa: CASMAGTWVDTQYF

d_call: TRBD1
clone_size: few
j_call: TRBJ2-5
v_call: TRBV25-1
cdr3_nt: TGTGCCAGCAGTAAAACGACAGGGGGTGTAGAGACCCAGTACTTC
cdr3_aa: CASSKTTGGVETQYF

d_call: TRBD2
clone_size: many
j_call: TRBJ2-7
v_call: TRBV27
cdr3_nt: TGTGCCAGCAGTCCTATGGCTAGCGGGAACCTAGAGCAGTACTTC
cdr3_aa: CASSPMASGNLEQYF

d_call: TRBD1
clone_size: few
j_call: TRBJ1-1
v_call: TRBV2
cdr3_nt: TGTGCCAGAAAGAGGACAGGATACATGAACACTGAAGCTTTCTTT
cdr3_aa: CARKRTGYMNTEAFF

d_call: TRBD1
clone_size: NA
j_call: TRBJ1-1
v_call: TRBV5-4
cdr3_nt: TGTGCCAGCAGCTACGACAGGGGAGGAGCCACTGAAGCTTTCTTT
cdr3_aa: CASSYDRGGATEAFF

d_call: NA
clone_size: few
j_call: TRBJ2-4
v_call: TRBV5-1
cdr3_nt: TGCGCCAGCAGCCCGACCGGGGGCAAGGGGGAAAACATTCAGTACTTC
cdr3_aa: CASSPTGGKGENIQYF

d_call: NA
clone_size: many
j_call: TRBJ1-1
v_call: TRBV2
cdr3_nt: TGTGCCAGCAGTGAGGTCACTGAAGCTTTCTTT
cdr3_aa: CASSEVTEAFF

d_call: NA
clone_size: NA
j_call: TRBJ2-7
v_call: TRBV7-2
cdr3_nt: TGTGCCAGCAGCTTACGGGCCGGCCTCCACGAGCAGTACTTC
cdr3_aa: CASSLRAGLHEQYF

d_call: TRBD2
clone_size: NA
j_call: TRBJ2-7
v_call: TRBV28
cdr3_nt: TGTGCCAGCCAAAGCGGGAGTTACGAGCAGTACTTC
cdr3_aa: CASQSGSYEQYF

d_call: NA
clone_size: NA
j_call: TRBJ1-2
v_call: TRBV7-6
cdr3_nt: TGTGCCAGCAGCCCCGGTCCGGGGGGTAACTATGGCTACACCTTC
cdr3_aa: CASSPGPGGNYGYTF

d_call: NA
clone_size: few
j_call: TRBJ2-7
v_call: TRBV30
cdr3_nt: TGTGCCTGGATGCCACGAGATAACTACGAGCAGTACTTC
cdr3_aa: CAWMPRDNYEQYF

d_call: NA
clone_size: few
j_call: TRBJ1-4
v_call: TRBV5-6
cdr3_nt: TGTGCCAGCAGCGTTTACAGGGACACTAATGAAAAACTGTTTTTT
cdr3_aa: CASSVYRDTNEKLFF

d_call: NA
clone_size: NA
j_call: TRBJ2-7
v_call: TRBV15
cdr3_nt: TGTGCCACCAGCAAAACCCCGGGCACTACTACCCACGAGCAGTACTTC
cdr3_aa: CATSKTPGTTTHEQYF

d_call: NA
clone_size: few
j_call: TRBJ2-7
v_call: TRBV30
cdr3_nt: TGTGCCGGACTCCGGGGTCCCTACGAGCAGTACTTC
cdr3_aa: CAGLRGPYEQYF

d_call: TRBD1
clone_size: NA
j_call: TRBJ1-5
v_call: TRBV9
cdr3_nt: TGTGCCAGCAGCTCGGGACAGGGCCGACAGCCCCAGCATTTT
cdr3_aa: CASSSGQGRQPQHF

d_call: NA
clone_size: NA
j_call: TRBJ2-7
v_call: TRBV7-2
cdr3_nt: TGTGCCAGCAGCCGGACTTCTATAACTACGTACGAGCAGTACTTC
cdr3_aa: CASSRTSITTYEQYF

d_call: NA
clone_size: NA
j_call: TRBJ2-1
v_call: TRBV5-5
cdr3_nt: TGTGCCAGCAGCGGCGAGACTCGCACAGTCTTC
cdr3_aa: CASSGETRTVF

d_call: NA
clone_size: many
j_call: TRBJ1-1
v_call: TRBV7-6
cdr3_nt: TGTGCCAGCAGCCCGAAAGCGAACACTGAAGCTTTCTTT
cdr3_aa: CASSPKANTEAFF

d_call: NA
clone_size: few
j_call: TRBJ2-7
v_call: TRBV2
cdr3_nt: TGTGCCGGCTCCCCGGGGGACGCCAGAACCTACGAGCAGTACTTC
cdr3_aa: CAGSPGDARTYEQYF

d_call: NA
clone_size: NA
j_call: TRBJ2-7
v_call: TRBV7-2
cdr3_nt: TGTGCCAGCAGCTTAGCTGGCTTCCACGAGCAGTACTTC
cdr3_aa: CASSLAGFHEQYF

d_call: NA
clone_size: few
j_call: TRBJ2-5
v_call: TRBV6-1
cdr3_nt: TGTGCCAGCAGTGGGACAGTCCAAGAGACCCAGTACTTC
cdr3_aa: CASSGTVQETQYF

d_call: TRBD2
clone_size: few
j_call: TRBJ2-5
v_call: TRBV11-2
cdr3_nt: TGTGCCAGCAGCTTAGGGGGACTAGCGGGAGGGCAAGAGACCCAGTACTTC
cdr3_aa: CASSLGGLAGGQETQYF

d_call: NA
clone_size: few
j_call: TRBJ2-7
v_call: TRBV29-1
cdr3_nt: TGCAGCGTTGACGGCACCCACGAGCAGTACTTC
cdr3_aa: CSVDGTHEQYF

d_call: NA
clone_size: NA
j_call: TRBJ2-5
v_call: TRBV5-4
cdr3_nt: TGTGCCAGCAGCTTGATAGGGGGGCTCGGCGAGACCCAGTACTTC
cdr3_aa: CASSLIGGLGETQYF

d_call: TRBD1
clone_size: few
j_call: TRBJ1-1
v_call: TRBV4-1
cdr3_nt: TGCGCCAGCAGCCAAGTAGACAGGGAAATAAACTTAGCTTTCTTT
cdr3_aa: CASSQVDREINLAFF

d_call: NA
clone_size: NA
j_call: TRBJ2-5
v_call: TRBV27
cdr3_nt: TGTGCCAGCAGCCCGGGGGCCTCTAGGTTGGAGACCCAGTACTTC
cdr3_aa: CASSPGASRLETQYF

d_call: TRBD2
clone_size: NA
j_call: TRBJ2-1
v_call: TRBV18
cdr3_nt: TGTGCCAGCTCACCCTATAGCGGGAGGGCCTACGATAATGAGCAGTTCTTC
cdr3_aa: CASSPYSGRAYDNEQFF

d_call: NA
clone_size: few
j_call: TRBJ1-3
v_call: TRBV4-2
cdr3_nt: TGTGCCAGCAGCCAGGATACAGGGTGGGGAAACACCATATATTTT
cdr3_aa: CASSQDTGWGNTIYF

d_call: TRBD1
clone_size: few
j_call: TRBJ2-7
v_call: TRBV4-1
cdr3_nt: TGCGCCAGCAGCCAATTCATCCTCCCGGGACAGGGGGCACGGATCTACGAGCAGTACTTC
cdr3_aa: CASSQFILPGQGARIYEQYF

d_call: NA
clone_size: few
j_call: TRBJ2-1
v_call: TRBV12-5
cdr3_nt: TGTGCTAGTGGTTTGGGGCTGGCGTCAGGGATGTCGCATGAGCAGTTCTTC
cdr3_aa: CASGLGLASGMSHEQFF

d_call: TRBD1
clone_size: NA
j_call: TRBJ1-2
v_call: TRBV28
cdr3_nt: TGTGCCAGCAGCGGCGAGGGGACAGGAGTCTATGGCTACACCTTC
cdr3_aa: CASSGEGTGVYGYTF

d_call: TRBD2
clone_size: few
j_call: TRBJ2-7
v_call: TRBV10-3
cdr3_nt: TGTGCCATCAGCCTAGCGGGATCCCACGAGCAGTACTTC
cdr3_aa: CAISLAGSHEQYF

d_call: NA
clone_size: few
j_call: TRBJ2-6
v_call: TRBV19
cdr3_nt: TGTGCCAGTAGTGTTGCAGGGGCCTACTCTGGGGCCAACGTCCTGACTTTC
cdr3_aa: CASSVAGAYSGANVLTF

d_call: TRBD1
clone_size: NA
j_call: TRBJ1-3
v_call: TRBV27
cdr3_nt: TGTGCCAGCAGTTTCCCTTCCGGGACAGGGGACGACGGAAACACCATATATTTT
cdr3_aa: CASSFPSGTGDDGNTIYF

d_call: TRBD2
clone_size: many
j_call: TRBJ2-1
v_call: TRBV5-4
cdr3_nt: TGTGCCAGCAGCTTTGCGGCGGGAGGGCAGGATGAGCAGTTCTTC
cdr3_aa: CASSFAAGGQDEQFF

d_call: TRBD2
clone_size: few
j_call: TRBJ2-2
v_call: TRBV29-1
cdr3_nt: TGCAGCGTTACCCTACCCGCCGGGTCTAGCGGGGGGAACACCGGGGAGCTGTTTTTT
cdr3_aa: CSVTLPAGSSGGNTGELFF

d_call: NA
clone_size: NA
j_call: TRBJ1-1
v_call: TRBV6-5
cdr3_nt: TGTGCCAGCAGTTACTCAGGGGGGATGAACACTGAAGCTTTCTTT
cdr3_aa: CASSYSGGMNTEAFF